The 29 T cell receptor beta chains listed next were all sequenced from one sample in a study of blood T cell repertoires in COVID-19. Produced via immunoSEQ multiplex PCR; TCRdb's table is partial and in-frame only. Of approximately 140,000 clones in the sample, around 84% were seen once. Specimen: peripheral blood. The origin of the receptors is a human donor in a cohort sampled during active COVID-19.

The CDR3 loop reads CASTPRGFNTEAFF. The CDR3, as DNA: TGTGCCAGCACCCCCAGGGGGTTTAACACTGAAGCTTTCTTT. The chain has TRBV3-1 (or the pseudogene TRBV3-2) and TRBJ1-1; TRBD1 agrees at 7 bases. The CDR3 runs to 14 residues. V was clipped by 7 bases and J by 2 bases; unmatched bases: 7. Germline CDR1 and CDR2: LGHDT and YNNKEL (reference sequence).

This clone was counted between two and nine times. The J gene is TRBJ1-3, the V gene TRBV4-3; D uncertain. The V gene lost 0 bases and the J gene lost 3 bases, with 6 bases spanning the gap. The CDR3 sequence is 14 residues long. The V gene's germline CDR1 is LGHNA and CDR2 YSLEER. In nucleotides, the CDR3 is TGCGCCAGCAGCCAAGACACGGGTGGAAACACCATATATTTT. Residues: CASSQDTGGNTIYF.

This chain uses TRBV6-5 with TRBJ2-3; 8 bases align to TRBD1. J was trimmed by 9 bases and V by 4 bases; bases with no gene match: 6. The length of the CDR3 is 13 residues. Germline V gene sequence: CDR1 MNHEY, CDR2 SVGAGI. CDR3 nucleotides: TGTGCCAGCAGTTGGGACAGGCCGCAGACGCAGTATTTT. Encoded protein: CASSWDRPQTQYF.

This clone showed up just once. The V and J genes are TRBV7-2 and TRBJ2-3; 7 bases are shared with TRBD2. CDR1 is SGHTA and CDR2 is FQGNSA in the germline V gene. CDR3 size: 17 residues. V lost 1 base and J lost 4; bases outside the gene matches: 11. CDR3 sequence: CASSLGWASGTADTQYF. CDR3 DNA sequence: TGTGCCAGCAGCTTAGGGTGGGCTAGCGGTACGGCAGATACGCAGTATTTT.

The chain carries TRBV7-2 and TRBJ1-1; 10 nucleotides agree with TRBD1. The germline V gene has CDR1 SGHTA and CDR2 FQGNSA. This CDR3 has 17 residues. The V and J ends lost 1 base and 2 bases, in that order; junction bases with no gene match: 7. The chain's CDR3 is CASSLVGTGAINTEAFF. CDR3 nucleotides: TGTGCCAGCAGCTTAGTTGGGACAGGGGCGATTAACACTGAAGCTTTCTTT.

This chain uses TRBV4-3 with TRBJ1-1; weak D call: TRBD1 (5 bases). V was shortened by 0 bases and J by 4 bases, with 12 bases between the two germline ends. This CDR3 spans 15 amino acids. Germline CDR1 and CDR2: LGHNA and YSLEER. CDR3 DNA sequence: TGCGCCAGCAGCCAAGAGCCTGCGGGGGGCACTGAAGCTTTCTTT. It is translated as CASSQEPAGGTEAFF.

This sequence joins TRBV5-6 and TRBJ1-2, with D possibly TRBD1 on 6 matching bases. CDR3 length equals 15 residues. The V end lost 0 bases, the J end lost 4 bases, and 13 bases lay between the germline ends. CDR1 is SGHDT, CDR2 YYEEEE, per germline. The chain's CDR3 is CASSLDAGEGYGYTF. Here the CDR3 DNA reads TGTGCCAGCAGCTTGGATGCAGGGGAGGGCTATGGCTACACCTTC. The full variable domain, with the rest looked up from reference TRBV5-6 and TRBJ1-2, is DAGVTQSPTHLIKTRGQQVTLRCSPKSGHDTVSWYQQALGQGPQFIFQYYEEEERQRGNFPDRFSGHQFPNYSSELNVNALLLGDSALYLCASSLDAGEGYGYTFGSGTRLTVV.

The rearrangement links TRBV6-2 or TRBV6-3 to TRBJ2-2; D is ambiguous. CDR3 length: 13 residues. Germline V CDR1 and CDR2: MNHEY, SVGEGT. The V end was cut by 5 bases, the J end by 5 bases, with 9 bases between. CDR3 region: CASSPMSTGELFF. The CDR3 bases are TGTGCCAGCAGTCCCATGAGTACCGGGGAGCTGTTTTTT.

The chain is built from TRBV6-5 and TRBJ1-2; 7 bases are shared with TRBD1. Germline CDR1 and CDR2: MNHEY and SVGAGI. Trimming took 7 bases from V and 7 from J; bases not matched to a gene: 6. The CDR3 extends over 12 amino acids. This CDR3 is CASTAEGAGYTF. The CDR3 bases are TGTGCCAGCACCGCGGAGGGGGCTGGCTACACCTTC.

The genes are TRBV19 and TRBJ2-1; D uncertain. CDR1 is LNHDA, CDR2 SQIVND, per germline (reference sequence). The CDR3 is 13 residues long. The V end was cut by 1 base, the J end by 4 bases, with 5 bases between. In DNA form, the CDR3 reads TGTGCCAGTAGTATAGTGACATACAATGAGCAGTTCTTC. It codes for CASSIVTYNEQFF.

This chain joins TRBV28 and TRBJ1-1, with D unclear. The V and J ends lost 4 bases and 0 bases respectively, with 9 bases between them. There are 14 residues in the CDR3. CDR1 and CDR2 (germline): MDHEN, SYDVKM. This CDR3 is CASSSGSLNTEAFF. The DNA for the CDR3 is TGTGCCAGCAGTTCCGGGAGCTTGAACACTGAAGCTTTCTTT.

Concerning this clone itself: Other DNA variants within this sample encode the same CDR3. This chain uses TRBV28 with TRBJ1-2, with 9 positions matching TRBD1. In germline, CDR1 is MDHEN, CDR2 SYDVKM. The CDR3 is made up of 14 amino acids. J gave up 2 bases and V 6 bases, and 4 bases lay outside the gene matches. In DNA form, the CDR3 reads TGTGCCAGCAGCCTGGGACAGGGAAACTATGGCTACACCTTC. Its translation: CASSLGQGNYGYTF.

The chain is built from TRBV4-2 and TRBJ2-2; 15 nucleotides match TRBD2. Trimming cost V 4 bases and J 2 bases; bases outside gene matches: 5. The germline V gene encodes CDR1 LGHNA and CDR2 YNFKEQ. The CDR3 covers 18 residues. CDR3 DNA sequence: TGTGCCAGCAGCCGAGGACTAGCGGGGGGGCTAAACACCGGGGAGCTGTTTTTT. It is translated as CASSRGLAGGLNTGELFF.

The rearrangement joins TRBV9 to TRBJ2-5; 8 bases align to TRBD2. With 3 bases clipped from V and 4 bases from J, the junction kept 5 bases outside the gene matches. The CDR3 contains 14 residues. CDR1 and CDR2 (germline): SGDLS, YYNGEE. The CDR3 DNA sequence: TGTGCCAGCAGCGACGGGGGGGCCTTAGAGACCCAGTACTTC. Translated, it gives CASSDGGALETQYF.

This chain links TRBV19 with TRBJ2-1, with D possibly matching TRBD2 (6 bases). Between the trimmed V and J ends, which lost 6 bases and 2 bases, there was a span of 14 bases. Looked up from germline, CDR1 is LNHDA and CDR2 is SQIVND (reference sequence). The CDR3 totals 15 residues. As DNA, the CDR3 is TGTGCCAGTAGGACCGGGGACTTAACCTACAATGAGCAGTTCTTC. Its protein product is CASRTGDLTYNEQFF.

This sequence joins TRBV6-5 and TRBJ1-6; D unclear. Trimming shortened V by 0 bases and J by 5 bases, and 11 bases separated the two germline ends. Germline V gives CDR1 MNHEY, CDR2 SVGAGI. The CDR3 covers 16 residues. CDR3 loop: CASSYSINQDNSPLHF. CDR3 bases: TGTGCCAGCAGTTACTCGATTAATCAGGATAATTCACCCCTCCACTTT.

The V and J genes are TRBV30 and TRBJ2-7, with TRBD1 matching over 8 bases. Unmatched junction bases numbered 2, after V lost 5 bases and J lost 2 bases. Germline V CDR1 and CDR2: GTSNPN, SVGIG (reference sequence). This CDR3 region has 12 residues. CDR3 nucleotides: TGTGCCTGGGACAGGGGCCCCTACGAGCAGTACTTC. Encoded protein: CAWDRGPYEQYF.

This chain uses TRBV5-1 with TRBJ2-1; 9 bases are a match to TRBD1. V shed 3 bases, J shed 3 bases, and the junction held 7 bases outside the gene matches. Germline V gene sequence: CDR1 SGHRS, CDR2 YFSETQ. This CDR3 has 16 residues. The CDR3 region is CASSSHRGRVYNEQFF. In nucleotides, the CDR3 is TGCGCCAGCAGCTCACACAGGGGGCGCGTCTACAATGAGCAGTTCTTC.

The J gene is TRBJ1-2, the V gene TRBV5-6, with D uncertain. The V end was cut by 6 bases, the J end by 4 bases, with 16 bases between. The germline CDR1 and CDR2 sequences are SGHDT and YYEEEE. The CDR3 runs 14 residues. DNA for the CDR3: TGTGCCAGCAACCCCCGGGTGACTGGCTATGGCTACACCTTC. It translates to CASNPRVTGYGYTF. Full variable domain (outside the CDR3, taken from reference TRBV5-6 and TRBJ1-2): DAGVTQSPTHLIKTRGQQVTLRCSPKSGHDTVSWYQQALGQGPQFIFQYYEEEERQRGNFPDRFSGHQFPNYSSELNVNALLLGDSALYLCASNPRVTGYGYTFGSGTRLTVV.

The chain links TRBV9 to TRBJ2-3, with a tentative D call TRBD2 (5 bases). The CDR3 spans 15 residues. Germline CDR1 and CDR2: SGDLS and YYNGEE. V dropped 0 bases and J dropped 2 bases, with 10 bases sitting between them. This chain's CDR3 is CASSVGNGNTDTQYF. As DNA, the CDR3 is TGTGCCAGCAGCGTAGGAAACGGGAACACAGATACGCAGTATTTT.

The chain couples TRBV5-4 to TRBJ1-1, with 10 bases that match TRBD1. V was pared by 4 bases and J by 6 bases, with 3 bases of the junction left unmatched. The germline gives CDR1 SGHNT, CDR2 YYREEE (reference sequence). The CDR3 has 13 amino acids. DNA for the CDR3: TGTGCCAGCAGCATCGGACAGGGGGCTGAAGCTTTCTTT. Translation gives CASSIGQGAEAFF.

The chain employs TRBV24-1 and TRBJ2-5; D is unresolved. V shed 5 bases and J shed 4 bases, with 4 bases lying between them. CDR3 length: 11 amino acids. Germline lookup yields CDR1 KGHDR and CDR2 SFDVKD. CDR3 in amino acids: CATSARETQYF. The DNA of the CDR3 is TGTGCCACCAGTGCCCGAGAGACCCAGTACTTC.

The chain couples TRBV25-1 to TRBJ1-4, with a weak D call TRBD1 (6 bases). The CDR3 is 14 residues long. Germline lookup yields CDR1 MGHDK and CDR2 SYGVNS. V lost 7 bases and J lost 5, with 14 bases in between. CDR3 sequence reads: CASTLGATNEKLFF. CDR3 in DNA: TGTGCCAGCACCTTGGGGGCCACCAATGAAAAACTGTTTTTT.

The chain carries TRBV10-3 and TRBJ1-2, with TRBD1 matching over 7 bases. The ends lost 6 bases at V and 4 bases at J; junction bases unmatched: 8. Germline V gene data show CDR1 as ENHRY and CDR2 as SYGVKD. The CDR3 has 14 residues. CDR3: CAIRRTGDSYGYTF. DNA of the CDR3: TGTGCCATCAGGAGAACAGGGGATAGCTATGGCTACACCTTC.

The rearrangement links TRBV6-5 to TRBJ1-6; 8 nucleotides align to TRBD1. The V segment lost 4 bases and the J segment 8 bases; nucleotides outside the gene matches: 4. The germline gives CDR1 MNHEY, CDR2 SVGAGI. This CDR3 region has 14 residues. CDR3 bases: TGTGCCAGCAGTTCCACAGGGGGTGATTCACCCCTCCACTTT. It specifies CASSSTGGDSPLHF.

CDR3 loop: CASSTGYQETQYF. DNA of the CDR3: TGTGCCAGTAGTACCGGGTACCAAGAGACCCAGTACTTC. The chain combines TRBV19 with TRBJ2-5; D call uncertain. V was shortened by 4 bases and J by 0 bases, with 6 bases between the two germline ends. CDR1 is LNHDA, CDR2 SQIVND, per germline (reference sequence). This CDR3 has 13 amino acids.

This clone was observed a single time. The V gene is TRBV6-5, the J gene TRBJ2-5, with a possible D match to TRBD1 (6 bases). The germline gives CDR1 MNHEY, CDR2 SVGAGI. The CDR3 is 16 residues long. V was cut by 2 bases and J by 6 bases, with 19 bases left in between. In DNA form, the CDR3 reads TGTGCCAGCAGTTACCCAGACAGGCCCGCCCCCCAGACCCAGTACTTC. Translating gives CASSYPDRPAPQTQYF.

The chain joins TRBV4-3 to TRBJ1-4; D is perhaps TRBD1 (5 bases). V was pared by 3 bases and J by 7 bases, with 12 bases between. Per germline, CDR1 LGHNA and CDR2 YSLEER. The CDR3 sequence is 14 residues long. CDR3 region: CASSQRQKAEKLFF. The DNA for the CDR3 is TGCGCCAGCAGCCAGCGACAGAAGGCTGAAAAACTGTTTTTT.

V and J are TRBV13 and TRBJ1-1; weak D call: TRBD1 (6 bases). Germline CDR1 is PRHDT and CDR2 is FYEKMQ (reference sequence). The CDR3 consists of 14 residues. The V gene lost 5 bases and the J gene lost 0 bases, with 10 bases spanning the gap. CDR3 nucleotide sequence: TGTGCCAGCAGCCCCGACAGGCTGAACACTGAAGCTTTCTTT. Protein: CASSPDRLNTEAFF.